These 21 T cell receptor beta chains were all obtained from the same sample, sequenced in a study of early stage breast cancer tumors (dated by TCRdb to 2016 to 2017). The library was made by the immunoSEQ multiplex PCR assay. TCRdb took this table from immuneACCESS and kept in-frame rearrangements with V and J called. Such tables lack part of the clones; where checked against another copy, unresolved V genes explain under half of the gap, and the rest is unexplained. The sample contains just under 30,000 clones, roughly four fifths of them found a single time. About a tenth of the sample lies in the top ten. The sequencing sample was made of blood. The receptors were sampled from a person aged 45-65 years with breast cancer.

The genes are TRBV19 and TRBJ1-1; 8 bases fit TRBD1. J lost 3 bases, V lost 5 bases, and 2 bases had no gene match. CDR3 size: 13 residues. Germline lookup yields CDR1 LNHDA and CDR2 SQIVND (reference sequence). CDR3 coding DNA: TGTGCCAGTAGTGCGGACAGGGACACTGAAGCTTTCTTT. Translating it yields CASSADRDTEAFF.

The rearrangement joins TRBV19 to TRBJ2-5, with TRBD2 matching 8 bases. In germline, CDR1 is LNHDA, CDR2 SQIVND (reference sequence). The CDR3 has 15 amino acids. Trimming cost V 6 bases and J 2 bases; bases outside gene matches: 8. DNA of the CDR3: TGTGCCAGTAGGCTAAGCGGGGGCCGACAAGAGACCCAGTACTTC. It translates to CASRLSGGRQETQYF.

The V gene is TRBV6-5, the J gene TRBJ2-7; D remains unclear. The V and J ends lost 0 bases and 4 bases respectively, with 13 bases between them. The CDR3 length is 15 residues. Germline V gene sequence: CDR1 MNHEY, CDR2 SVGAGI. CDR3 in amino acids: CASSYSQQLSYEQYF. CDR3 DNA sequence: TGTGCCAGCAGTTACTCCCAACAGCTCTCGTACGAGCAGTACTTC.

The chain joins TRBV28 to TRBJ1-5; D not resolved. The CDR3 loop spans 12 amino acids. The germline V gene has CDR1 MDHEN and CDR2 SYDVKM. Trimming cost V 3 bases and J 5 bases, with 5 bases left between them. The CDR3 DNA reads TGTGCCAGCAGTTTCTGGGATCAGCCCCAGCATTTT. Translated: CASSFWDQPQHF. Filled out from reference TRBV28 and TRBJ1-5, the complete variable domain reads DVKVTQSSRYLVKRTGEKVFLECVQDMDHENMFWYRQDPGLGLRLIYFSYDVKMKEKGDIPEGYSVSREKKERFSLILESASTNQTSMYLCASSFWDQPQHFGDGTRLSIL.

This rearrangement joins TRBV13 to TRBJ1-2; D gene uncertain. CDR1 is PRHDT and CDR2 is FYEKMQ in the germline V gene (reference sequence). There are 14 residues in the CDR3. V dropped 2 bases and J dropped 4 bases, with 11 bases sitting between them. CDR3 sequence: CASSLNENRYGYTF. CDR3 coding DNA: TGTGCCAGCAGCTTAAATGAAAATCGCTATGGCTACACCTTC.

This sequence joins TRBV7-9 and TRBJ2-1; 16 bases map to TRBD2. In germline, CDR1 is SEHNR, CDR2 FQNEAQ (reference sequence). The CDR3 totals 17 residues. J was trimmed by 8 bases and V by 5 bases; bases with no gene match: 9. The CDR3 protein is CASSIGTSGRAGDEQFF. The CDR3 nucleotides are TGTGCCAGCAGCATTGGGACTAGCGGGAGGGCCGGGGATGAGCAGTTCTTC.

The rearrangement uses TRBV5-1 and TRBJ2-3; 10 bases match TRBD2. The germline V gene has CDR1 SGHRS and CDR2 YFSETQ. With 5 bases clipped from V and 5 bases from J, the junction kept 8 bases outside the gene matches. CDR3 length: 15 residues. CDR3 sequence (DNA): TGCGCCAGCAGGGAGCCGCCTAGCGGGGGAGATACGCAGTATTTT. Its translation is CASREPPSGGDTQYF.

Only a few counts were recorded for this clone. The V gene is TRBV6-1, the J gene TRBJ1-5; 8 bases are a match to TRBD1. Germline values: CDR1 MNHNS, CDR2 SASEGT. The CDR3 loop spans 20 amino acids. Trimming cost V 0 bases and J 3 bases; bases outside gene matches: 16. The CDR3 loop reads CASSEAPGGGRGVHNQPQHF. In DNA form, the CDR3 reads TGTGCCAGCAGTGAAGCGCCAGGGGGCGGCCGCGGAGTCCACAATCAGCCCCAGCATTTT.

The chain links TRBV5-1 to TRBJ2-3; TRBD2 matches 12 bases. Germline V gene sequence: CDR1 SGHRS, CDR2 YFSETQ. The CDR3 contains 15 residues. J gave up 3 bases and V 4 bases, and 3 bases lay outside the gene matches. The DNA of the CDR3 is TGCGCCAGCAGCACCCTAGCGGGGGGGACAGATACGCAGTATTTT. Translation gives CASSTLAGGTDTQYF.

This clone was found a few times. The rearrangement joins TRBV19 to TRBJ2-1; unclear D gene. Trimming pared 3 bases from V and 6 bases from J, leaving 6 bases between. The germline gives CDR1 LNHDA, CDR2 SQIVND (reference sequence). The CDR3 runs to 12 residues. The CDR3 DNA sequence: TGTGCCAGTAGTATCCTGGGCAATGAGCAGTTCTTC. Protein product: CASSILGNEQFF.

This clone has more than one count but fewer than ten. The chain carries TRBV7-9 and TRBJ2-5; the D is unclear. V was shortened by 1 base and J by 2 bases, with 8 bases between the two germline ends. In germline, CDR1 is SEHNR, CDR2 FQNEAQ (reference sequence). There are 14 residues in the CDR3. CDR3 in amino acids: CASSLEARQETQYF. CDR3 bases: TGTGCCAGCAGCTTAGAGGCCAGACAAGAGACCCAGTACTTC.

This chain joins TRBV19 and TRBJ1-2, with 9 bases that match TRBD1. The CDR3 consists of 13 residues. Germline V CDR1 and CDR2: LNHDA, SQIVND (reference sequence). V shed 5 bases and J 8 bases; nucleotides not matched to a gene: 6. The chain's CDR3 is CASSGQGIGGYTF. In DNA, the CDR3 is TGTGCCAGTAGTGGACAGGGGATTGGAGGCTACACCTTC.

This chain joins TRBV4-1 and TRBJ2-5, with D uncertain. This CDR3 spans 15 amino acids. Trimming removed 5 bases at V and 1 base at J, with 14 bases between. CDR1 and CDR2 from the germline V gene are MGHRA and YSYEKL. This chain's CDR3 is CASSYSDTSQETQYF. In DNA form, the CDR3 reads TGCGCCAGCAGCTACAGCGATACGAGCCAAGAGACCCAGTACTTC.

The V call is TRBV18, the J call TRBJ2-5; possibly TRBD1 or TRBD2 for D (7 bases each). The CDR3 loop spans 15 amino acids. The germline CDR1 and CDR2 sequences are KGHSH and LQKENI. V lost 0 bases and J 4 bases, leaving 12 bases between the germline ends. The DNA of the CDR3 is TGTGCCAGCTCACCACCGTGGGAGGGGGCAGAGACCCAGTACTTC. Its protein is CASSPPWEGAETQYF.

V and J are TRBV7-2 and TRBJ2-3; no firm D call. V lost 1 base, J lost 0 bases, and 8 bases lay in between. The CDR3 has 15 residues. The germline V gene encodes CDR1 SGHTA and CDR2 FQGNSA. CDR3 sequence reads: CASSLDQTSTDTQYF. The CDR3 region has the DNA TGTGCCAGCAGCTTAGATCAGACTAGCACAGATACGCAGTATTTT.

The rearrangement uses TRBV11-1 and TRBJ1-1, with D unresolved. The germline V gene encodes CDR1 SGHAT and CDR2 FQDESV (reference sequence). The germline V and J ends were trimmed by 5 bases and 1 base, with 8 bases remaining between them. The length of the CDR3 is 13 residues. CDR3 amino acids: CASSMTENTEAFF. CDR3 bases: TGTGCCAGCAGCATGACCGAGAACACTGAAGCTTTCTTT.

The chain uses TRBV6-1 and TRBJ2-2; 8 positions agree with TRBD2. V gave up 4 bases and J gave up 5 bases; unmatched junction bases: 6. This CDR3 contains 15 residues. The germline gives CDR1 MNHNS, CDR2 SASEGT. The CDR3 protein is CASSAVSGGTGELFF. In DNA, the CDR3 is TGTGCCAGCAGTGCCGTAAGCGGGGGAACCGGGGAGCTGTTTTTT.

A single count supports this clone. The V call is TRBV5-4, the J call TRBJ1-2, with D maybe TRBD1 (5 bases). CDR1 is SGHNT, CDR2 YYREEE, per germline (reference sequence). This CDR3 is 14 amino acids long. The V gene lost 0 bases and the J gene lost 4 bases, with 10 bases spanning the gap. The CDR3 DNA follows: TGTGCCAGCAGCTTGGCCGGGGACCCCTATGGCTACACCTTC. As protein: CASSLAGDPYGYTF. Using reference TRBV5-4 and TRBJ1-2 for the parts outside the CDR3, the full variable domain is ETGVTQSPTHLIKTRGQQVTLRCSSQSGHNTVSWYQQALGQGPQFIFQYYREEENGRGNFPPRFSGLQFPNYSSELNVNALELDDSALYLCASSLAGDPYGYTFGSGTRLTVV.

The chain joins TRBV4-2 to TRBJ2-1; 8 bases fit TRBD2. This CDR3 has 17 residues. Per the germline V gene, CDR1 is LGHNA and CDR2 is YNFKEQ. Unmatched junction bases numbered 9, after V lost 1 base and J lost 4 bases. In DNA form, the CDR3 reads TGTGCCAGCAGCCAAGGGGTGGGAAGCGGGGGTTACAATGAGCAGTTCTTC. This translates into CASSQGVGSGGYNEQFF.

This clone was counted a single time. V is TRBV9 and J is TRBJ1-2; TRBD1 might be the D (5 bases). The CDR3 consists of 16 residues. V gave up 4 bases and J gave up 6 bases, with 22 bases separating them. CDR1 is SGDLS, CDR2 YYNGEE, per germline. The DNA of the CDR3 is TGTGCCAGCAGCACTGACCCCGAGGGGAGATTGGATGGCTACACCTTC. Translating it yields CASSTDPEGRLDGYTF.

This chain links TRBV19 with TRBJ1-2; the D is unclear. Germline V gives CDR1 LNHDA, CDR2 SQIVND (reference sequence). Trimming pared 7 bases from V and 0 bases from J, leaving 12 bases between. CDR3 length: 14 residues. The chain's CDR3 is CASKPRDTNYGYTF. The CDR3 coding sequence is TGTGCCAGTAAACCCCGGGATACTAACTATGGCTACACCTTC. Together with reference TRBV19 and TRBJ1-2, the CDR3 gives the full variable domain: DGGITQSPKYLFRKEGQNVTLSCEQNLNHDAMYWYRQDPGQGLRLIYYSQIVNDFQKGDIAEGYSVSREKKESFPLTVTSAQKNPTAFYLCASKPRDTNYGYTFGSGTRLTVV.